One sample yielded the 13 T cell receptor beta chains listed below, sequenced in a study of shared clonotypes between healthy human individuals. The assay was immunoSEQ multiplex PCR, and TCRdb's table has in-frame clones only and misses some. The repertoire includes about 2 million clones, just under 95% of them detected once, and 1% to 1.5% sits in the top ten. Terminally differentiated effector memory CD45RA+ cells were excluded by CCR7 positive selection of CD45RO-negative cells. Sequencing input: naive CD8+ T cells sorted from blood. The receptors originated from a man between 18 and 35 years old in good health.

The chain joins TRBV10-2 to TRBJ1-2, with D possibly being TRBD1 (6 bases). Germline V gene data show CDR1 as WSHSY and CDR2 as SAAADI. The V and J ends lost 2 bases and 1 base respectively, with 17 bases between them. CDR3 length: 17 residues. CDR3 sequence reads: CASSENSGGLLNYGYTF. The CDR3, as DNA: TGCGCCAGCAGTGAGAATTCGGGGGGCCTCCTTAACTATGGCTACACCTTC.

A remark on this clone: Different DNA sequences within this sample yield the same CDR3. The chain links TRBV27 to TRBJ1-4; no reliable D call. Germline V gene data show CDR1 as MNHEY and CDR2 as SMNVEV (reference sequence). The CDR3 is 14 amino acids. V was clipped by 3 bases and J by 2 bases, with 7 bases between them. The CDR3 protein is CASSFSGTNEKLFF. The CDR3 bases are TGTGCCAGCAGTTTCTCGGGGACTAATGAAAAACTGTTTTTT.

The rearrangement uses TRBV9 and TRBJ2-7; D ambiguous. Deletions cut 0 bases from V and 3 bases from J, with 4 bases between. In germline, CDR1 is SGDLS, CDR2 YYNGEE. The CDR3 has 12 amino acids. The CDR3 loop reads CASSVVDYEQYF. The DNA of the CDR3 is TGTGCCAGCAGCGTAGTGGACTACGAGCAGTACTTC. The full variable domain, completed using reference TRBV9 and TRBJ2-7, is DSGVTQTPKHLITATGQRVTLRCSPRSGDLSVYWYQQSLDQGLQFLIQYYNGEERAKGNILERFSAQQFPDLHSELNLSSLELGDSALYFCASSVVDYEQYFGPGTRLTVT.

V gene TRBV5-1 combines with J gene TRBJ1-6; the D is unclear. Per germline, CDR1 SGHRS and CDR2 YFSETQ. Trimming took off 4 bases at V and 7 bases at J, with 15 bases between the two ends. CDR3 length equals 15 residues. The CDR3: CASSADAIPNSPLHF. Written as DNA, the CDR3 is TGCGCCAGCAGCGCGGACGCCATTCCAAATTCACCCCTCCACTTT.

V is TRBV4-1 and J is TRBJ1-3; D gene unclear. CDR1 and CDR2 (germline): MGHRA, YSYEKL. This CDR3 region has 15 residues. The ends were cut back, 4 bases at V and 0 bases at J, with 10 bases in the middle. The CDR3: CASSLTESSGNTIYF. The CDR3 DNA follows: TGCGCCAGCAGCCTGACCGAAAGCTCTGGAAACACCATATATTTT.

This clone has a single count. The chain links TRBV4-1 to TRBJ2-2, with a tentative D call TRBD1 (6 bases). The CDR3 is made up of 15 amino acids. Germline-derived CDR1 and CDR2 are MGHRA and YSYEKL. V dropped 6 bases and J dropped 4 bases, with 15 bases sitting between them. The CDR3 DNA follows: TGCGCCAGCAGGTACAGGGCTACGGGCACCGGGGAGCTGTTTTTT. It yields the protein CASRYRATGTGELFF.

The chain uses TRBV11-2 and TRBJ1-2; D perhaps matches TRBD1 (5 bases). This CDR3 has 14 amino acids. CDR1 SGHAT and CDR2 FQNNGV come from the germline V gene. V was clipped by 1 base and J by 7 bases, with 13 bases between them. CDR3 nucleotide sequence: TGTGCCAGCAGCTTAGGGGACGGGGGTGGTGGCTACACCTTC. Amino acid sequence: CASSLGDGGGGYTF.

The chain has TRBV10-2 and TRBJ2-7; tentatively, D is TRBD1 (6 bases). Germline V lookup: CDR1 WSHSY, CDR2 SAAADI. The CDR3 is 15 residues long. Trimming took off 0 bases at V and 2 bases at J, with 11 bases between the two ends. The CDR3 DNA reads TGCGCCAGCAGTGAGTCGCCGACAGGAGCCTACGAGCAGTACTTC. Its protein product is CASSESPTGAYEQYF.

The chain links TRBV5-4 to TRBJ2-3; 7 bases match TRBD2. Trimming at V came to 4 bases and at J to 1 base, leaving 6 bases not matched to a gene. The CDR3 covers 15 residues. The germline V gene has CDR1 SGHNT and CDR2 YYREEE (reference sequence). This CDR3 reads CASSNREEGTDTQYF. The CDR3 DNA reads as TGTGCCAGCAGCAACCGGGAGGAGGGCACAGATACGCAGTATTTT.

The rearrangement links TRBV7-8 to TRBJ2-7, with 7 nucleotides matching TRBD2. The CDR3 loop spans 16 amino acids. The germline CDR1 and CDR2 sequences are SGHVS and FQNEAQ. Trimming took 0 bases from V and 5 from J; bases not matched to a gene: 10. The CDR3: CASSLALAGVGDEQYF. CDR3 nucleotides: TGTGCCAGCAGCTTAGCGCTGGCGGGAGTTGGCGACGAGCAGTACTTC. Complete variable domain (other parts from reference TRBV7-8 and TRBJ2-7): GAGVSQSPRYKVAKRGQDVALRCDPISGHVSLFWYQQALGQGPEFLTYFQNEAQLDKSGLPSDRFFAERPEGSVSTLKIQRTQQEDSAVYLCASSLALAGVGDEQYFGPGTRLTVT.

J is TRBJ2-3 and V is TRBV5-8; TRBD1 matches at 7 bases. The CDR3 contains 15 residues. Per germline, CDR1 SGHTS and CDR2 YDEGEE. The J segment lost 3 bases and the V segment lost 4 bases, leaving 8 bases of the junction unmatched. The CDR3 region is CASSQWTGGTDTQYF. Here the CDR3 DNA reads TGTGCCAGCAGCCAATGGACAGGCGGAACAGATACGCAGTATTTT.

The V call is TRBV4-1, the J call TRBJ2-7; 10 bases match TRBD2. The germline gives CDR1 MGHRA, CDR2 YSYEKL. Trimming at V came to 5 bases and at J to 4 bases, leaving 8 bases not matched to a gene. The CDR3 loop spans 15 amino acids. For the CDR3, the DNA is TGCGCCAGCAGCTCATTAGCGGGGGGAAGTTACGAGCAGTACTTC. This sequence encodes CASSSLAGGSYEQYF.

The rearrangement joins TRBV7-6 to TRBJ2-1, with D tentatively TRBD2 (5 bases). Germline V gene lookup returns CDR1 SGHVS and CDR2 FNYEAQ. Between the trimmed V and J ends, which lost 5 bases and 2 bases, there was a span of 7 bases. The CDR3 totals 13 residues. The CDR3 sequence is CASSERTYNEQFF. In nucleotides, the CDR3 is TGTGCCAGCAGCGAGCGGACCTACAATGAGCAGTTCTTC.